This T cell receptor (beta chain) was identified during a study of shared clonotypes between healthy human individuals (dated by TCRdb to 2018 to 2021). Notes on the research overall: The cohort comprised two women and a few men aged 18 to 49 years. Per donor, three plates each were used for CD4 naive and CD4 memory, two for CD8 naive, and one for CD8 memory. To estimate repertoire size and how much clonotype sharing occurs between individuals, the study deeply sequenced the blood TCR repertoires of about five healthy adults. To increase sequencing depth and limit assay-specific biases, TCR repertoire library preparation and sequencing were carried out by different laboratories using diverse techniques. Per donor, leukapheresis produced somewhere between about 0.85 and 10 billion PBMCs. Results the study describes overall, beyond this receptor: Incomplete sequencing was indicated by rarefaction of sorted-subset datasets, despite the large sequencing depth. Higher generation probabilities were observed for clonotypes shared by all four sorted-subset donors than for non-shared clonotypes. Sharing across several donors was observed for around 5% of naive CD4, under 4% of naive CD8, 2.3% of memory CD4, and about 0.39% of memory CD8 clonotypes. Estimated clonotype richness was generally larger for naive than for memory subsets. Pairwise subsampling indicated that sequencing depth was expected to affect the degree of clonotype sharing among donors. Sampling was limited to blood, and TCR repertoires in tissue likely differ from TCR repertoires in blood. Because the study included only a small number of donors, the genetic and exposure-history diversity represented was limited.

Using the deep immunoSEQ assay, multiplex PCR amplified TCR CDR3 regions from genomic DNA. Extracted genomic DNA from each cell subset was spread evenly across all wells of several immunoSEQ 96-well plates, with each plate serving as a replicate. Each replicate PCR for sorted subsets received about 210 ng genomic DNA, equal to roughly 33,000 T cell genomes. Purified libraries were quantified with a Qubit 3.0 fluorometer, sized on a Bioanalyzer 2100, and re-quantified with the KAPA Library Quantification kit. A separate single-read 150-cycle Illumina NextSeq 550 flow cell was used to sequence each immunoSEQ 96-well plate. On the authors' methods: Because only junctional sequences without quality scores were contained in the immunoSEQ output, filtering matching that applied to full-length reads could not be performed. Sequences were annotated with PyIR, a Python wrapper for IgBLAST v1.9, and V/J genes and CDR3 were assigned using IMGT germline references. Reads were filtered out if the reads had weak V/J assignments (E-value above 1e-6), no CDR3, stop codons, out-of-frame junctions, or ambiguous translated residues. V3J clonotypes were defined as sequences sharing an identical inferred V gene, J gene, and CDR3 amino acid sequence. Percentage overlap between repertoires was computed as shared unique clonotypes divided by the size of the smaller repertoire. Richness of each repertoire was evaluated using RTK rarefaction, the Chao1 estimator, and Recon v2.1 estimates of unobserved clonotypes. Generation probabilities for all TCRbeta clonotypes obtained by the gDNA method from a handful of donors were computed using OLGA. TCRdb provides this immuneACCESS table in a form limited to in-frame rearrangements. Some clones are lacking; in checked studies, under half of them reflect an unresolved V gene, and why the rest are absent is not known. V and J calls and clone size are copied from that table; D and trimming were computed from the DNA. Recorded for this sample are 2 million to 2.5 million clones; more than 85% of them occurred a single time. Under 0.45% of the sample is in the top ten clones.

On this clone: The antigen it recognizes is unknown. One base away there is no much larger clone; base qualities are not given.

Donors were healthy HIV-negative adults with no recently reported acute infections or vaccinations. Every donor was a Caucasian adult living in Nashville, Tennessee, USA. CD4+ T cells were enriched by magnetic negative selection; naive cells were then positively selected on CD45RA, and the negative fraction formed the memory subset. Blood was collected by leukapheresis, and PBMCs were isolated by Ficoll-Histopaque density gradient centrifugation and then cryopreserved in liquid nitrogen vapor phase. Purity and quantity of every magnetically sorted T cell population were checked by analytical flow cytometry. From each sorted fraction, genomic DNA was isolated and quantified by UV absorbance on a Nanodrop 2000c. This receptor was taken from a man aged 18 to 30 in good health. Some clones in this sample may be carry-over from other donors' samples. Material for sequencing was naive CD4+ T cells from PBMCs. The sample's cell subset or site, from its label and the paper: CD45RA+ positively selected.

The CDR3 protein: CASSYPAGVQYF. The DNA sequence is given as TGTGCCAGCAGTTACCCCGCAGGTGTCCAGTACTTC. This chain joins TRBV6-5 to TRBJ2-5, with the D gene uncertain. The CDR3 numbers 12 residues from cysteine through phenylalanine. Just CDR3 DNA is preserved here, 36 bases in frame from base 1. CDR1 and CDR2, looked up from the germline V gene, are MNHEY and SVGAGI. Trimming removed 2 bases from V and 10 bases from J, leaving 11 bases between the germline ends.